The source of this TCR beta chain is a study of T-cell reconstitution after alpha-beta-depleted transplantation in children. Germline CDR1 SEHNR, CDR2 FQNEAQ (reference sequence). This CDR3 is built from 16 residues. V dropped 4 bases and J dropped 3 bases, with 19 bases sitting between them. As it was prepared, the TCRbeta library received unique molecular identifiers. TCRdb reprocessed the PCR reads via MiXCR and lists one record per CDR3 protein. The table includes around 600,000 distinct CDR3 sequences, approximately 22% detected once. Worth noting for this clonotype: The antigen remains unidentified.

Study observations and caveats: From newly produced T cells came most of the T-cell counts and diversity one year after transplant. Alpha-beta T cells present about two months after transplant were reported to originate from several hundred expanded graft clones.

This clonotype was sampled from a boy under two years old who had a stem cell transplant for acute myeloid leukemia, so the T cells may come from the graft donor. The chain links TRBV7-9 to TRBJ2-7; tentatively, D is TRBD1 (5 bases). The source was PBMCs, mostly from graft donor cells, collected 360 days after TCRalphabeta/CD19-depleted stem cell transplant. The CDR3 protein is CASSSAGQPPFYEQYV. Written as DNA, the CDR3 is TGTGCCAGCAGCTCAGCAGGACAACCTCCCTTCTACGAGCAGTACGTC.